This entry lists 2 T cell receptor beta chains sequenced from one sample in a study of T cell repertoires in cytomegalovirus infection. TCRdb used MiXCR to reprocess the reads, holding one entry per CDR3 protein. The sample includes around 130,000 distinct CDR3 sequences, less than 9.5% of them seen just once. Sequenced material: PBMCs. These TCRs come from a human donor in good health (CMV status not recorded). Some clones in this sample may be carry-over from other donors' samples.

This clonotype was found many times. The rearrangement links TRBV7-3 to TRBJ1-1, with no clear D. Germline CDR1 and CDR2: SGHTA and FQGTGA. There are 14 residues in the CDR3. V was clipped by 5 bases and J by 5 bases, with 15 bases between them. This CDR3 reads CASSPTSLGTEAFF. CDR3 in DNA: TGTGCCAGCAGCCCGACATCCCTGGGAACTGAAGCTTTCTTT. Using reference TRBV7-3 and TRBJ1-1 for the parts outside the CDR3, the full variable domain is GAGVSQTPSNKVTEKGKYVELRCDPISGHTALYWYRQSLGQGPEFLIYFQGTGAADDSGLPNDRFFAVRPEGSVSTLKIQRTERGDSAVYLCASSPTSLGTEAFFGQGTRLTVV.

The DNA of the CDR3 is TGCAGTGCTCCGCAGGGGAGCAGCAATCAGCCCCAGCATTTT. Translated, it gives CSAPQGSSNQPQHF. The rearrangement joins TRBV20-1 to TRBJ1-5, with a tentative D call TRBD1 (6 bases). V dropped 5 bases and J dropped 1 base, with 12 bases sitting between them. Germline V gene sequence: CDR1 DFQATT, CDR2 SNEGSKA (reference sequence). The CDR3 totals 14 residues.